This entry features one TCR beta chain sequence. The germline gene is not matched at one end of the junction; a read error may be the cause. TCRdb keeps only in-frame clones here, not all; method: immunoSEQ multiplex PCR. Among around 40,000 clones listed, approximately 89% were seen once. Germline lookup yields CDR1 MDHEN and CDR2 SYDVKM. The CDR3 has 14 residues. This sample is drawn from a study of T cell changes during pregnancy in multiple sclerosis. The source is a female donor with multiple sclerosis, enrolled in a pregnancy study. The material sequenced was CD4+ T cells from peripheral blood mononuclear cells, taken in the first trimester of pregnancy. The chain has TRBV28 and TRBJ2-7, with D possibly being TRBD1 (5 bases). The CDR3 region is CASRPSAASDKGCF. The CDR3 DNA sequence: TGTGCCAGCAGGCCCTCGGCCGCCTCGGACAAAGGGTGCTTC.